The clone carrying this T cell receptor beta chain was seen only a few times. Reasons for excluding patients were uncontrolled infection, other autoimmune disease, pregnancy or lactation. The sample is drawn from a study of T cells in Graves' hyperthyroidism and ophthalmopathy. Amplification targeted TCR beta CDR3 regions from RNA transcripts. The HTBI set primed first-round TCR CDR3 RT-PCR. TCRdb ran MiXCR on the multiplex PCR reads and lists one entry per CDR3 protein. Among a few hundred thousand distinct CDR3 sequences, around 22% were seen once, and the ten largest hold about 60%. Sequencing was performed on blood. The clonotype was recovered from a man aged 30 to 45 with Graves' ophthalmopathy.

The chain's CDR3 is CASSLQDSPPDTQYF. The CDR3 DNA follows: TGCGCCAGCAGCTTACAGGACAGCCCCCCAGATACGCAGTATTTT. The chain carries TRBV5-1 and TRBJ2-3, with D possibly matching TRBD1 (6 bases). Trimming removed 2 bases at V and 4 bases at J, with 14 bases between. Germline CDR1 and CDR2: SGHRS and YFSETQ. This CDR3 spans 15 amino acids.